The present TCR beta chain was sequenced within a study of T cell repertoires in cytomegalovirus infection. Turning to the study itself: Indications came from public TCR beta signatures; they pointed to CMV infection and to a matching HLA type.

General observations from the study: HLA-C-restricted CMV-specific TCR beta clonotypes were dominant in the ex vivo response.

This clonotype has just a few counts. Antigen unknown. There are 14 residues in the CDR3. CDR1 and CDR2 from the germline V gene are SGHTA and FQGNSA. Trimming cost V 1 base and J 7 bases, with 11 bases left between them. MiXCR was run by TCRdb on the reads, yielding one entry per CDR3 protein. The table includes about 180,000 distinct CDR3 sequences, roughly a sixth detected once. The chain carries TRBV7-2 and TRBJ2-1, with D hard to call. Sequenced sample: CD8+ T cells from PBMCs. The receptor was derived from a human donor in good health (CMV status not recorded). Some clones in this sample may be carry-over from other donors' samples. DNA for the CDR3: TGTGCCAGCAGCTTAGAAGTAGGGTGGAATGAGCAGTTCTTC. It translates to CASSLEVGWNEQFF. The variable domain in full, completed from reference TRBV7-2 and TRBJ2-1, reads GAGVSQSPSNKVTEKGKDVELRCDPISGHTALYWYRQSLGQGLEFLIYFQGNSAPDKSGLPSDRFSAERTGGSVSTLTIQRTQQEDSAVYLCASSLEVGWNEQFFGPGTRLTVL.